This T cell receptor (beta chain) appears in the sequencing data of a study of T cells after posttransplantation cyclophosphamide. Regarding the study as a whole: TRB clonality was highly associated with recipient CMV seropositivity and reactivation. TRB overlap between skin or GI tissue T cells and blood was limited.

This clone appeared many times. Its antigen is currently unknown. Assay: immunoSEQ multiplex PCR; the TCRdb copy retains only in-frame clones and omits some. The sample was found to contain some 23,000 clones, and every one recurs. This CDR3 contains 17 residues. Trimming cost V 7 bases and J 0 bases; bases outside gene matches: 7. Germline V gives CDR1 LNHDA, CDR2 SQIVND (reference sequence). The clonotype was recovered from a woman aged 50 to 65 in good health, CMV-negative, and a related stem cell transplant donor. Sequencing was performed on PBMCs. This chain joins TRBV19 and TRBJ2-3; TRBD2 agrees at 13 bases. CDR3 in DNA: TGTGCCAGTACACGGACTAGCGGGAGCGTCAGCACAGATACGCAGTATTTT. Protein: CASTRTSGSVSTDTQYF. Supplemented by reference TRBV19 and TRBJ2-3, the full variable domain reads DGGITQSPKYLFRKEGQNVTLSCEQNLNHDAMYWYRQDPGQGLRLIYYSQIVNDFQKGDIAEGYSVSREKKESFPLTVTSAQKNPTAFYLCASTRTSGSVSTDTQYFGPGTRLTVL.